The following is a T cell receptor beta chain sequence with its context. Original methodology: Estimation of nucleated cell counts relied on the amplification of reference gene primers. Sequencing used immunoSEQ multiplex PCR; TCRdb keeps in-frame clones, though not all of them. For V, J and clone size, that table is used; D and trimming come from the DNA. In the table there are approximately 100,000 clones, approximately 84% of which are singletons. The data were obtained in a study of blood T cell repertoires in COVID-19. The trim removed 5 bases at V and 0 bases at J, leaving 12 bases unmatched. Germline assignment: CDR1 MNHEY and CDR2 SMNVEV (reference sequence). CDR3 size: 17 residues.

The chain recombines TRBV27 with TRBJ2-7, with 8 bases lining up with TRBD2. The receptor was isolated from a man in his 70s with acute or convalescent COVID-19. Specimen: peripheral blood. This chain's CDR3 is CASSPPSWSGSSYEQYF. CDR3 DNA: TGTGCCAGCAGTCCCCCAAGTTGGAGCGGGAGCTCCTACGAGCAGTACTTC.